Following are 8 T cell receptor beta chains from one sample sequenced in a study of T cell responses to AZD1222 COVID-19 vaccine. TCRdb's table, derived via immunoSEQ multiplex PCR, lists solely in-frame clones and lacks some. The sample contains around 130,000 clones, 88% of which appear only once. The material was peripheral blood, obtained 28 days after the second AZD1222 dose. All receptors derive from an adult who received the AZD1222 COVID-19 vaccine.

This clone occurred once. V is TRBV4-1 and J is TRBJ2-7; TRBD2 might be the D (6 bases). In germline, CDR1 is MGHRA, CDR2 YSYEKL. The ends were cut back, 1 base at V and 4 bases at J, with 11 bases in the middle. The CDR3 totals 14 residues. The DNA of the CDR3 is TGCGCCAGCAGCCAAGTGGGGGGATCATACGAGCAGTACTTC. Encoded protein: CASSQVGGSYEQYF.

This chain links TRBV7-2 with TRBJ1-1; D is unclear. This CDR3 contains 12 residues. Trimming stripped 2 bases from V and 2 bases from J, with 3 bases between. CDR1 is SGHTA and CDR2 is FQGNSA in the germline V gene. CDR3 in DNA: TGTGCCAGCAGCTTATTAAACACTGAAGCTTTCTTT. Protein product: CASSLLNTEAFF.

This sequence joins TRBV3-1 (or the pseudogene TRBV3-2) and TRBJ1-1; D possibly corresponds to TRBD1 (6 bases). The germline V gene encodes CDR1 LGHDT and CDR2 YNNKEL (reference sequence). Trimming shortened V by 4 bases and J by 2 bases, and 11 bases separated the two germline ends. The CDR3 totals 14 residues. The CDR3 DNA follows: TGTGCCAGCAGCCGGAGGGACACCAACACTGAAGCTTTCTTT. It encodes CASSRRDTNTEAFF.

The V call is TRBV3-1 (or the pseudogene TRBV3-2), the J call TRBJ1-4; TRBD1 might be the D (6 bases). Deletions cut 1 base from V and 5 bases from J, with 11 bases between. Germline lookup yields CDR1 LGHDT and CDR2 YNNKEL (reference sequence). The CDR3 extends over 15 amino acids. This chain's CDR3 is CASSQVEGGNEKLFF. In DNA form, the CDR3 reads TGTGCCAGCAGCCAAGTGGAAGGGGGGAATGAAAAACTGTTTTTT.

The CDR3 DNA reads TGCGCCAGCAGCCAAGATGCCGGGGGGATCAACTATGGCTACACCTTC. Its translation: CASSQDAGGINYGYTF. The chain recombines TRBV4-3 with TRBJ1-2, with TRBD1 as a possible D gene (5 bases). V dropped 0 bases and J dropped 2 bases, with 13 bases sitting between them. The CDR3 has 16 residues. Per the germline V gene, CDR1 is LGHNA and CDR2 is YSLEER.

CDR3 sequence reads: CASSSPGNQPQHF. The CDR3 DNA reads TGTGCCAGCAGCTCACCCGGGAATCAGCCCCAGCATTTT. J is TRBJ1-5 and V is TRBV7-9; D is ambiguous. Germline CDR1 reads SEHNR; CDR2 reads FQNEAQ (reference sequence). This CDR3 contains 13 residues. With 4 bases removed from V and 4 bases from J, the gap between germline ends came to 8 bases.

The gene calls are TRBV6-5 and TRBJ1-6, with D hard to call. Trimming left V 7 bases short and J 7 bases short, with 11 bases between. Per germline, CDR1 MNHEY and CDR2 SVGAGI. The CDR3 contains 13 residues. The CDR3 here is CASNTGLNSPLHF. In DNA, the CDR3 is TGTGCCAGCAACACCGGGCTAAATTCACCCCTCCACTTT.

The chain employs TRBV18 and TRBJ2-7, with D perhaps matching TRBD2 (5 bases). The germline gives CDR1 KGHSH, CDR2 LQKENI. Trimming pared 3 bases from V and 2 bases from J, leaving 11 bases between. The CDR3 loop spans 14 amino acids. This CDR3 is CASSPADGAYEQYF. CDR3 bases: TGTGCCAGCTCACCTGCCGACGGGGCCTACGAGCAGTACTTC. The variable domain in full, with the rest retrieved from reference TRBV18 and TRBJ2-7, is NAGVMQNPRHLVRRRGQEARLRCSPMKGHSHVYWYRQLPEEGLKFMVYLQKENIIDESGMPKERFSAEFPKEGPSILRIQQVVRGDSAAYFCASSPADGAYEQYFGPGTRLTVT.